This T cell receptor beta chain was recovered during a study of blood T cell repertoires in COVID-19. Looking at the study overall: The United States, Italy and Spain were the sources of the acute and convalescent COVID-19 samples.

The germline V gene encodes CDR1 SGHNT and CDR2 YENEEA. This CDR3 has 15 amino acids. Trimming removed 7 bases at V and 2 bases at J, with 16 bases between. How the authors handled the data: Using reference gene primer amplification, nucleated cell counts were estimated. Profiling relied on immunoSEQ multiplex PCR, and the TCRdb table lists in-frame clones only, not all of them. The V and J calls and clone size were taken over from that table, and D and trimming were inferred from the DNA. The sample lists fewer than 150,000 clones; roughly 84% were seen once. The receptor comes from a woman in her thirties who had recovered from COVID-19. The chain links TRBV11-3 to TRBJ2-3; D is perhaps TRBD2 (6 bases). The sequenced material came from peripheral blood. DNA of the CDR3: TGTGCCAGCACGGCGCACGGGGGAGACACAGATACGCAGTATTTT. This sequence encodes CASTAHGGDTDTQYF.